Listed below are T cell receptor beta chains from one sample, sequenced in a study of monozygotic twins with inflammatory bowel disease. Using the 5' RACE reads, TCRdb records one entry per CDR3 protein without DNA. The table for this sample gives 420,000 or so distinct CDR3 sequences. Sequenced input: blood. These receptors all come from a human donor with ulcerative colitis or Crohn's disease, or a healthy co-twin of an affected twin (not recorded which). Both conserved end residues are part of each CDR3.

CDR3 protein: CASSESGAGGSNYGYTF
V gene: TRBV10-2
J gene: TRBJ1-2

CDR3 protein: CASSKPSGGRTEAFF
V gene: TRBV6-2/TRBV6-3
J gene: TRBJ1-1

CDR3 protein: CASSEGLPRYEQYF
V gene: TRBV25-1
J gene: TRBJ2-7

CDR3 protein: CASSTHREQIYEQYF
V gene: TRBV6-2/TRBV6-3
J gene: TRBJ2-7

CDR3 protein: CASSTPRDREQYF
V gene: TRBV27
J gene: TRBJ2-7

CDR3 protein: CSASGQGNLPQHF
V gene: TRBV20-1
J gene: TRBJ1-5

CDR3 protein: CASSPTEPYYGYTF
V gene: TRBV2
J gene: TRBJ1-2

CDR3 protein: CASSLLGPNNEQFF
V gene: TRBV28
J gene: TRBJ2-1

CDR3 protein: CASSRERSGRNQPQHF
V gene: TRBV27
J gene: TRBJ1-5

CDR3 protein: CSARDSPSGIQYF
V gene: TRBV20-1
J gene: TRBJ2-4

CDR3 protein: CASSMGGLNNQPQHF
V gene: TRBV19
J gene: TRBJ1-5

CDR3 protein: CATSKRLAGITDTQYF
V gene: TRBV15
J gene: TRBJ2-3

CDR3 protein: CASSLGGPWNEQFF
V gene: TRBV7-6
J gene: TRBJ2-1

CDR3 protein: CAISEEASNQPQHF
V gene: TRBV10-3
J gene: TRBJ1-5

CDR3 protein: CAWSKRGTKNIQYF
V gene: TRBV30
J gene: TRBJ2-4

CDR3 protein: CASSSPTSGRGVNTGELFF
V gene: TRBV27
J gene: TRBJ2-2

CDR3 protein: CASTLAGGTYNEQFF
V gene: TRBV5-6
J gene: TRBJ2-1

CDR3 protein: CASSARPTSGVTDTQYF
V gene: TRBV9
J gene: TRBJ2-3

CDR3 protein: CASRSGTSGSARLIF
V gene: TRBV2
J gene: TRBJ2-5

CDR3 protein: CSAWQGDQPQHF
V gene: TRBV20-1
J gene: TRBJ1-5

CDR3 protein: CASSLGAGYEQFF
V gene: TRBV5-1
J gene: TRBJ2-1

CDR3 protein: CSARSYAGGPFQETQYF
V gene: TRBV20-1
J gene: TRBJ2-5

CDR3 protein: CASSLLRGGNEQFF
V gene: TRBV5-5
J gene: TRBJ2-1

CDR3 protein: CASRAAGLGETQYF
V gene: TRBV12-3/TRBV12-4
J gene: TRBJ2-5

CDR3 protein: CASTGGGDTQYF
V gene: TRBV10-1
J gene: TRBJ2-3

CDR3 protein: CASSPSSPYNEQFF
V gene: TRBV7-2
J gene: TRBJ2-1

CDR3 protein: CASRISGSSYNEQFF
V gene: TRBV27
J gene: TRBJ2-1

CDR3 protein: CASSYISRTYEQYF
V gene: TRBV6-5
J gene: TRBJ2-7

CDR3 protein: CASSLRDNEEGAFF
V gene: TRBV5-1
J gene: TRBJ1-1

CDR3 protein: CASSSGTRMNTEAFF
V gene: TRBV5-1
J gene: TRBJ1-1

CDR3 protein: CASSETVLDGYTF
V gene: TRBV6-1
J gene: TRBJ1-2

CDR3 protein: CASKLALSTDTQYF
V gene: TRBV7-2
J gene: TRBJ2-3

CDR3 protein: CASSLSGGRTWTEAFF
V gene: TRBV5-1
J gene: TRBJ1-1

CDR3 protein: CASSLVGSSGYTF
V gene: TRBV12-3/TRBV12-4
J gene: TRBJ1-2

CDR3 protein: CASSSIGTSRTYEQYF
V gene: TRBV27
J gene: TRBJ2-7

CDR3 protein: CASSENRELVEPQHF
V gene: TRBV27
J gene: TRBJ1-5

CDR3 protein: CASSWWGRDTGELFF
V gene: TRBV5-6
J gene: TRBJ2-2

CDR3 protein: CASSLVSSDYEQYF
V gene: TRBV7-2
J gene: TRBJ2-7

CDR3 protein: CATRLLERSTYNEQFF
V gene: TRBV10-2
J gene: TRBJ2-1

CDR3 protein: CASSQGRLETQYF
V gene: TRBV14
J gene: TRBJ2-5

CDR3 protein: CASSLATGIGTDTQYF
V gene: TRBV7-6
J gene: TRBJ2-3

CDR3 protein: CASKTTSGGALHTGELFF
V gene: TRBV7-6
J gene: TRBJ2-2